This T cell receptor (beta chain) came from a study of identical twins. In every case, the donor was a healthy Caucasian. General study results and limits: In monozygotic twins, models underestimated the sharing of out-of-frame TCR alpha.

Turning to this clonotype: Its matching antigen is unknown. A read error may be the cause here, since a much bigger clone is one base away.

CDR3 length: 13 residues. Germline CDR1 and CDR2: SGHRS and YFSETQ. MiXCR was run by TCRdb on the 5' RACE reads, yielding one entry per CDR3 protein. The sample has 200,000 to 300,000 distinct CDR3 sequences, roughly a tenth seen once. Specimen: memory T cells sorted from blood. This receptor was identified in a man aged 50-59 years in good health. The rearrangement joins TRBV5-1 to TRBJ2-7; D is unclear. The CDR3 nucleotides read TGCGCCAGCAGCTTGGAAGGGTCCTCCGAGCAGTACTTC. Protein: CASSLEGSSEQYF.